At least ten counts were recorded for the clone carrying this T cell receptor (beta chain). This sample stems from a study of spatial heterogeneity in lung cancer. Study as a whole: Raw sequencing reads included, on average, more than 9.5 appearances of each unique TCR and UMI combination.

The presence of a unique molecular identifier marked each TCR cDNA molecule. A single record per CDR3 protein comes from TCRdb applying MiXCR to the 5' RACE reads. The data show about 20,000 distinct CDR3 sequences, with about 9% seen just once and less than 25% held by the top ten. Time point of the sample: blood at routine non-recurrence follow-up after resection. In each case, whole RNA from tumor, nontumor lung or frozen PBMC was sequenced unsorted. The germline CDR1 and CDR2 sequences are SNHLY and FYNNEI. The CDR3 covers 11 residues. Trimming removed 6 bases from V and 7 bases from J, with 10 bases in between.

The TCR comes from a male donor with early-stage non-small cell lung cancer. The V gene is TRBV2, the J gene TRBJ2-7, with unresolved D. Specimen: PBMCs, collected at follow-up. This CDR3 is CASSGRREQYF. The CDR3 DNA sequence: TGTGCCAGCAGCGGACGAAGAGAGCAGTACTTC.